The next 9 T cell receptor beta chains were all read from a single sample in a study of cytomegalovirus exposure and HLA in healthy donors. PCR involved 60 Vbeta and 13 Jbeta primers. TCRdb's table, derived via immunoSEQ multiplex PCR, lists solely in-frame clones and lacks some. The data hold some 28,000 clones, with 62% observed a single time. Sequencing input: PBMCs. These receptors all stem from a male donor in good health and CMV-seropositive.

The chain couples TRBV5-4 to TRBJ1-1; D is possibly TRBD1 (6 bases). This CDR3 is 17 amino acids long. In germline, CDR1 is SGHNT, CDR2 YYREEE (reference sequence). Deletions cut 4 bases from V and 1 base from J, with 20 bases between. As DNA, the CDR3 is TGTGCCAGCAGCGGGGGGGGCGGGGGGACCCGGAACACTGAAGCTTTCTTT. Translation: CASSGGGGGTRNTEAFF.

This chain uses TRBV30 with TRBJ2-5, with 9 nucleotides matching TRBD1. Judging by the DNA end, TRBJ2-7 fits better; the J call may be wrong. In germline, CDR1 is GTSNPN, CDR2 SVGIG (reference sequence). This CDR3 has 14 amino acids. CDR3 coding DNA: TGTGCCTGGACCTCTGGGACAGGGATCGACGAGCAGTACTTC. This translates into CAWTSGTGIDEQYF.

V usage is TRBV5-6 and J usage is TRBJ1-2, with a weak D call TRBD1 (5 bases). Trimming stripped 2 bases from V and 4 bases from J, with 9 bases between. Germline lookup yields CDR1 SGHDT and CDR2 YYEEEE. The CDR3 is 13 residues long. DNA of the CDR3: TGTGCCAGCAGCTTTGGAGGGACCTATGGCTACACCTTC. Protein product: CASSFGGTYGYTF.

V gene TRBV2 combines with J gene TRBJ1-5, with D hard to call. This CDR3 region has 14 residues. Trimming stripped 2 bases from V and 5 bases from J, with 10 bases between. The germline V gene encodes CDR1 SNHLY and CDR2 FYNNEI. The CDR3 DNA sequence: TGTGCCAGCAGTGAACCGGGGTCGGATCAGCCCCAGCATTTT. Its translation is CASSEPGSDQPQHF.

The rearrangement links TRBV5-4 to TRBJ1-3; D might be TRBD1 (5 bases). V was trimmed by 0 bases and J by 0 bases, leaving 13 bases between them. This CDR3 has 17 residues. Germline CDR1 is SGHNT and CDR2 is YYREEE (reference sequence). The CDR3, as DNA: TGTGCCAGCAGCTTGGGGATTGGGGGGGGCTCTGGAAACACCATATATTTT. Translating gives CASSLGIGGGSGNTIYF.

Comment on this clone: Additional DNA sequences in this sample encode the identical CDR3. V and J are TRBV6-1 and TRBJ2-3, with D unresolved. Trimming removed 1 base from V and 0 bases from J, with 8 bases in between. There are 15 residues in the CDR3. Per germline, CDR1 MNHNS and CDR2 SASEGT. This CDR3 is CASSEGAYSTDTQYF. The CDR3 DNA sequence: TGTGCCAGCAGTGAAGGCGCCTATAGCACAGATACGCAGTATTTT.

V and J are TRBV28 and TRBJ1-2; no definite D call. The germline V gene encodes CDR1 MDHEN and CDR2 SYDVKM. V lost 5 bases and J lost 4, with 20 bases in between. This CDR3 contains 16 residues. CDR3: CASSIAAPSAGYGYTF. CDR3 DNA: TGTGCCAGCAGTATCGCAGCACCATCTGCGGGCTATGGCTACACCTTC.

On this clone itself: The identical CDR3 is also encoded by other nucleotide sequences in the sample. V gene TRBV10-3 combines with J gene TRBJ1-3; maybe TRBD1 (6 bases). CDR3 length: 13 amino acids. V was cut by 6 bases and J by 0 bases, with 6 bases left in between. Germline values: CDR1 ENHRY, CDR2 SYGVKD. The CDR3 nucleotides read TGTGCCATCAGGGACAGCTCTGGAAACACCATATATTTT. Translation: CAIRDSSGNTIYF.

The chain combines TRBV20-1 with TRBJ2-7; D is unresolved. Germline CDR1 reads DFQATT; CDR2 reads SNEGSKA (reference sequence). The germline V and J ends were trimmed by 6 bases and 5 bases, with 11 bases remaining between them. The CDR3 extends over 11 amino acids. The CDR3 DNA follows: TGCAGTGCGAGACCACATAACGAGCAGTACTTC. Translated, it gives CSARPHNEQYF.